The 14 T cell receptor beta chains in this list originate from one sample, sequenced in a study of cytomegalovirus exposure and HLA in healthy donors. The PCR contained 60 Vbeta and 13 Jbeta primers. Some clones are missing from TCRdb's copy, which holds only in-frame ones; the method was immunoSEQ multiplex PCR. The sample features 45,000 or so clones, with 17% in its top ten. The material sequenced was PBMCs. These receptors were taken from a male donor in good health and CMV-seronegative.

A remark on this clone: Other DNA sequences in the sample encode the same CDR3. The CDR3 region is CAWSTTVNPTGQYF. For the CDR3, the DNA is TGTGCCTGGAGTACGACAGTCAACCCTACCGGGCAGTACTTC. This chain uses TRBV30 with TRBJ2-7, with D maybe TRBD1 (5 bases). With 2 bases removed from V and 9 bases from J, the gap between germline ends came to 20 bases. Looked up from germline, CDR1 is GTSNPN and CDR2 is SVGIG (reference sequence). The CDR3 is made up of 14 amino acids.

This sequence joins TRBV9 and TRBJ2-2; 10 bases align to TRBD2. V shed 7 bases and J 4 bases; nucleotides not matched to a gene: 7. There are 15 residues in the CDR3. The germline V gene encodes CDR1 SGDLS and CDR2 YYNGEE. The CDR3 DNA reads TGTGCCAGCGAACCAGGACTAGCGGTCACCGGGGAGCTGTTTTTT. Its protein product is CASEPGLAVTGELFF.

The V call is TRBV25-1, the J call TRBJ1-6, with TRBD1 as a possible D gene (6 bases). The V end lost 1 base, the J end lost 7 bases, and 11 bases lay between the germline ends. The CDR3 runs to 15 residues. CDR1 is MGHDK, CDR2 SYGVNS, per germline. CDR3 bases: TGTGCCAGCAGTGAATTTGAGGGGGGGAATTCACCCCTCCACTTT. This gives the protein CASSEFEGGNSPLHF. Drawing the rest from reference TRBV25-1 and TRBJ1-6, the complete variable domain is EADIYQTPRYLVIGTGKKITLECSQTMGHDKMYWYQQDPGMELHLIHYSYGVNSTEKGDLSSESTVSRIRTEHFPLTLESARPSHTSQYLCASSEFEGGNSPLHFGNGTRLTVT.

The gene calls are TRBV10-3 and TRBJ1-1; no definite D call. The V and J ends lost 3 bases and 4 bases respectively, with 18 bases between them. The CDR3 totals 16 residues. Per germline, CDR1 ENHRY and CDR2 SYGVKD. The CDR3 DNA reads TGTGCCATCAGTGACCTTCGCGGGCGGGGATCCACTGAAGCTTTCTTT. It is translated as CAISDLRGRGSTEAFF.

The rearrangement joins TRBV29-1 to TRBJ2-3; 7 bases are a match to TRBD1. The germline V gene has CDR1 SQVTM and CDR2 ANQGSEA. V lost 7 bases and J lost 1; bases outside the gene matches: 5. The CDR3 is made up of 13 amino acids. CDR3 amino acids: CSARQGGTDTQYF. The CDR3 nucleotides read TGCAGCGCGCGACAGGGTGGCACAGATACGCAGTATTTT.

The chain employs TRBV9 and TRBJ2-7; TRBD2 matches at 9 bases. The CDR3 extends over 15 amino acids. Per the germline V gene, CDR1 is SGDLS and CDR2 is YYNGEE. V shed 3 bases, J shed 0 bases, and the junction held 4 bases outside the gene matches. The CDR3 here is CASSASGGSSYEQYF. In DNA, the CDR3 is TGTGCCAGCAGCGCAAGCGGGGGGAGCTCCTACGAGCAGTACTTC. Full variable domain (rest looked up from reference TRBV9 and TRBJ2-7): DSGVTQTPKHLITATGQRVTLRCSPRSGDLSVYWYQQSLDQGLQFLIQYYNGEERAKGNILERFSAQQFPDLHSELNLSSLELGDSALYFCASSASGGSSYEQYFGPGTRLTVT.

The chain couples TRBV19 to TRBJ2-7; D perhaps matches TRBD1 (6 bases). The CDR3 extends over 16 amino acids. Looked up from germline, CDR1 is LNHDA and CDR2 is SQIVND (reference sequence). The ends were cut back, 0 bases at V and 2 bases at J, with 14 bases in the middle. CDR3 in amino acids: CASSIDLLDRAYEQYF. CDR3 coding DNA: TGTGCCAGTAGTATAGATCTCCTGGACAGAGCCTACGAGCAGTACTTC.

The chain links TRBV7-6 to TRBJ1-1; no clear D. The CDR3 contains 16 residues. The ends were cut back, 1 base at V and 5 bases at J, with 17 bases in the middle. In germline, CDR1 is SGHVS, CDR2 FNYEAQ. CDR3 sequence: CASSLGVHPPRTEAFF. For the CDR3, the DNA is TGTGCCAGCAGCTTAGGGGTTCACCCCCCGAGGACTGAAGCTTTCTTT.

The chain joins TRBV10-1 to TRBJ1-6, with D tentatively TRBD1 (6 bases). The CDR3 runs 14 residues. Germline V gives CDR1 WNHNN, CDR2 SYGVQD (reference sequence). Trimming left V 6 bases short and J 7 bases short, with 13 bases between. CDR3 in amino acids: CASSQGFGNSPLHF. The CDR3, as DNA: TGCGCCAGCAGCCAGGGGTTCGGCAATTCACCCCTCCACTTT.

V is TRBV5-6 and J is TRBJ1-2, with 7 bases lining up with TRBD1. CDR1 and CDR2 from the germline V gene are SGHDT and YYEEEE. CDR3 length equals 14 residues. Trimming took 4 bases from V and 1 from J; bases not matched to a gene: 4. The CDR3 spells CASSMGQHNYGYTF. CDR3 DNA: TGTGCCAGCAGCATGGGACAGCATAACTATGGCTACACCTTC. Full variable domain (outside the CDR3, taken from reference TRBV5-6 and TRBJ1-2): DAGVTQSPTHLIKTRGQQVTLRCSPKSGHDTVSWYQQALGQGPQFIFQYYEEEERQRGNFPDRFSGHQFPNYSSELNVNALLLGDSALYLCASSMGQHNYGYTFGSGTRLTVV.

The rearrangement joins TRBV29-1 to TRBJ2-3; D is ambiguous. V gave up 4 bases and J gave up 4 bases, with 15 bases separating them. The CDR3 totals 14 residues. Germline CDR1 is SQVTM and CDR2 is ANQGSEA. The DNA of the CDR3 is TGCAGCGTTGGGTGGAACGTGCGGTCAGATACGCAGTATTTT. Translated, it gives CSVGWNVRSDTQYF.

This chain's CDR3 is CASSYGKNTEAFF. In DNA, the CDR3 is TGTGCCAGCAGTTACGGCAAGAACACTGAAGCTTTCTTT. The chain recombines TRBV6-6 with TRBJ1-1; no firm D call. Germline lookup yields CDR1 MNHNY and CDR2 SVGAGI (reference sequence). This CDR3 comprises 13 residues. The V end was cut by 2 bases, the J end by 1 base, with 5 bases between.

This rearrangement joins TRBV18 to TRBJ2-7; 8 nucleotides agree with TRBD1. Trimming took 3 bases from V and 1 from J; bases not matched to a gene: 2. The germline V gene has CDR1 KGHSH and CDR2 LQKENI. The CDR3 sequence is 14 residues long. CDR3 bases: TGTGCCAGCTCACCCACAGGGGGGTCCTACGAGCAGTACTTC. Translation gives CASSPTGGSYEQYF.

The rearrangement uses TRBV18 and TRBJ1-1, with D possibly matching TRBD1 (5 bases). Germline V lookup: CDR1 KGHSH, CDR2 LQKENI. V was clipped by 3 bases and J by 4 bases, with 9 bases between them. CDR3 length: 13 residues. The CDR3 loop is CASSPGGLTEAFF. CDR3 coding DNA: TGTGCCAGCTCACCGGGGGGACTCACTGAAGCTTTCTTT.